This T cell receptor beta chain comes out of a study of OX40 agonist ivuxolimab in advanced cancers. TCRdb's copy holds only in-frame clones and misses some; the assay was immunoSEQ multiplex PCR. The data contain approximately 64,000 clones, approximately 88% of them singletons. Per the germline V gene, CDR1 is MNHNY and CDR2 is SVGAGI (reference sequence). The CDR3 totals 12 residues. V trimming: 7 bases; J trimming: 6 bases; junction bases outside the gene matches: 3. The sequencing here drew on CD4+ or CD8+ T cells sorted from blood, taken in a trial of the OX40 agonist ivuxolimab. The TCR comes from an adult with an advanced solid tumor such as melanoma, head and neck, liver or kidney cancer. This chain connects TRBV6-6 to TRBJ1-2, with 9 bases lining up with TRBD1. This CDR3 is CASTRQGDGYTF. CDR3 nucleotide sequence: TGTGCCAGCACCCGACAGGGGGATGGCTACACCTTC.